The 32 T cell receptor beta chains below all came from one sample that was sequenced in a study of shared clonotypes between healthy human individuals. The method was immunoSEQ multiplex PCR; TCRdb's version includes in-frame clones alone and lacks a portion of them. This sample yields 2 million to 2.5 million clones, of which approximately 95% are seen a single time; 0.1% to 0.15% belongs to the top ten. Sequencing input: naive CD4+ T cells sorted from blood. Subset meaning: CD45RA+ positively selected. These TCRs come from a man aged 18 to 35 in good health.

The CDR3 reads CASRLEEVGEAFF. DNA for the CDR3: TGTGCAAGTCGCTTAGAAGAGGTGGGTGAAGCTTTCTTT. The chain links TRBV12-2 to TRBJ1-1. TRBV12-2 is noted as a pseudogene. The CDR3 totals 13 residues.

A remark on this clone: Additional DNA sequences in this sample encode the identical CDR3. The chain couples TRBV18 to TRBJ2-2, with 7 bases lining up with TRBD1. CDR1 and CDR2 (germline): KGHSH, LQKENI. CDR3 size: 15 residues. V trimming: 6 bases; J trimming: 1 base; junction bases outside the gene matches: 5. In nucleotides, the CDR3 is TGTGCCAGCTCGCCGGGACAGCAGAACACCGGGGAGCTGTTTTTT. Residues: CASSPGQQNTGELFF.

This clone occurred once. The chain joins TRBV18 to TRBJ1-3; weak D call: TRBD1 (6 bases). Germline assignment: CDR1 KGHSH and CDR2 LQKENI. The V gene lost 3 bases and the J gene lost 8 bases, with 11 bases spanning the gap. The CDR3 consists of 13 residues. The CDR3 spells CASSPARGDTIYF. Here the CDR3 DNA reads TGTGCCAGCTCACCCGCCAGGGGCGACACCATATATTTT.

CDR3 DNA: TGCGCCAGCAGCTTGGCCGGTGACTTGCCCCCCTACGAGCAGTACTTC. Amino acid sequence: CASSLAGDLPPYEQYF. The chain carries TRBV5-1 and TRBJ2-7; D gene ambiguous. The V gene lost 0 bases and the J gene lost 2 bases, with 15 bases spanning the gap. The V gene's germline CDR1 is SGHRS and CDR2 YFSETQ. The CDR3 spans 16 residues.

This chain uses TRBV5-6 with TRBJ2-7, with TRBD1 as a possible D gene (5 bases). The germline V gene encodes CDR1 SGHDT and CDR2 YYEEEE. CDR3 length equals 14 residues. V was cut by 5 bases and J by 4 bases, with 16 bases left in between. The CDR3 protein is CASRTLQAAYEQYF. The CDR3 nucleotides read TGTGCCAGCAGAACCCTACAGGCCGCGTACGAGCAGTACTTC.

CDR3: CAWSVMGGYQETQYF. The CDR3 nucleotides read TGTGCCTGGAGTGTAATGGGCGGGTATCAAGAGACCCAGTACTTC. The chain has TRBV30 and TRBJ2-5, with D maybe TRBD2 (5 bases). The CDR3 loop spans 15 amino acids. Trimming pared 0 bases from V and 2 bases from J, leaving 13 bases between. Germline CDR1 is GTSNPN and CDR2 is SVGIG (reference sequence).

The chain carries TRBV4-3 and TRBJ1-2; D call uncertain. There are 19 residues in the CDR3. Germline V gives CDR1 LGHNA, CDR2 YSLEER. Trimming took off 1 base at V and 2 bases at J, with 23 bases between the two ends. The CDR3 bases are TGCGCCAGCAGCCAAGCGGGCCATCTGGGGTCTAGGGCAAACTATGGCTACACCTTC. Translating it yields CASSQAGHLGSRANYGYTF.

The chain is built from TRBV18 and TRBJ2-3; D is perhaps TRBD2 (5 bases). In germline, CDR1 is KGHSH, CDR2 LQKENI. V was trimmed by 0 bases and J by 4 bases, leaving 11 bases between them. This CDR3 is built from 15 residues. This chain's CDR3 is CASSPPGVRADTQYF. The DNA for the CDR3 is TGTGCCAGCTCACCACCGGGTGTGAGGGCAGATACGCAGTATTTT.

The rearrangement uses TRBV6-1 and TRBJ1-5; TRBD1 aligns across 10 bases. Germline-derived CDR1 and CDR2 are MNHNS and SASEGT. V trimming: 4 bases; J trimming: 7 bases; junction bases outside the gene matches: 7. The CDR3 contains 15 residues. This chain's CDR3 is CASSGTGGFGQPQHF. In nucleotides, the CDR3 is TGTGCCAGCAGTGGGACAGGGGGTTTTGGGCAGCCCCAGCATTTT.

This chain joins TRBV2 and TRBJ2-1; unclear D gene. This CDR3 comprises 11 residues. CDR1 SNHLY and CDR2 FYNNEI come from the germline V gene. Trimming removed 4 bases at V and 6 bases at J, with 4 bases between. The CDR3 here is CASSAINEQFF. CDR3 nucleotide sequence: TGTGCCAGCAGTGCGATCAATGAGCAGTTCTTC. The full variable domain, in which reference TRBV2 and TRBJ2-1 provide the parts outside the CDR3, is EPEVTQTPSHQVTQMGQEVILRCVPISNHLYFYWYRQILGQKVEFLVSFYNNEISEKSEIFDDQFSVERPDGSNFTLKIRSTKLEDSAMYFCASSAINEQFFGPGTRLTVL.

The gene calls are TRBV30 and TRBJ1-4, with TRBD1 identical over 7 bases. The V and J ends lost 5 bases and 3 bases, in that order; junction bases with no gene match: 6. The germline CDR1 and CDR2 sequences are GTSNPN and SVGIG (reference sequence). There are 14 residues in the CDR3. The CDR3 spells CAWRGGLSNEKLFF. The DNA of the CDR3 is TGTGCCTGGCGAGGGGGCTTGTCTAATGAAAAACTGTTTTTT.

CDR3 sequence reads: CASSQELWGTEAFF. DNA of the CDR3: TGTGCCAGCAGCCAAGAATTGTGGGGGACTGAAGCTTTCTTT. The chain recombines TRBV14 with TRBJ1-1; possible D gene TRBD1, 5 bases. Germline V gene lookup returns CDR1 SGHDN and CDR2 FVKESK. This CDR3 has 14 residues. V was trimmed by 0 bases and J by 5 bases, leaving 10 bases between them. Supplemented by reference TRBV14 and TRBJ1-1, the full variable domain reads EAGVTQFPSHSVIEKGQTVTLRCDPISGHDNLYWYRRVMGKEIKFLLHFVKESKQDESGMPNNRFLAERTGGTYSTLKVQPAELEDSGVYFCASSQELWGTEAFFGQGTRLTVV.

This chain links TRBV6-1 with TRBJ1-4; 7 bases agree with TRBD1. Germline V gene data show CDR1 as MNHNS and CDR2 as SASEGT. Trimming cost V 4 bases and J 8 bases; bases outside gene matches: 10. This CDR3 region has 15 residues. This chain's CDR3 is CASSAQTGQGEKLFF. Here the CDR3 DNA reads TGTGCCAGCAGTGCCCAGACAGGGCAGGGGGAAAAACTGTTTTTT.

The chain uses TRBV5-6 and TRBJ1-2; the D is unclear. CDR1 is SGHDT and CDR2 is YYEEEE in the germline V gene. Trimming cost V 4 bases and J 7 bases, with 11 bases left between them. This CDR3 contains 12 residues. The CDR3 DNA reads TGTGCCAGCAGCCACAGATTCGGTGGCTACACCTTC. This translates into CASSHRFGGYTF.

The table lists this clone with a count of one. The chain is built from TRBV11-2 and TRBJ2-7, with TRBD1 identical over 9 bases. This CDR3 has 14 residues. The J segment lost 5 bases and the V segment lost 5 bases, leaving 7 bases of the junction unmatched. Looked up from germline, CDR1 is SGHAT and CDR2 is FQNNGV. Here the CDR3 DNA reads TGTGCCAGCAGCAACCGGGACAGGGCGAACGAGCAGTACTTC. It translates to CASSNRDRANEQYF.

J is TRBJ1-2 and V is TRBV7-9; D unresolved. The CDR3 consists of 14 residues. Per germline, CDR1 SEHNR and CDR2 FQNEAQ (reference sequence). The V gene lost 2 bases and the J gene lost 4 bases, with 11 bases spanning the gap. The CDR3 is CASSLLGGLYGYTF. CDR3 nucleotide sequence: TGTGCCAGCAGCTTATTGGGAGGGCTCTATGGCTACACCTTC.

The chain combines TRBV5-4 with TRBJ2-3; TRBD2 matches at 12 bases. Germline loops: CDR1 SGHNT, CDR2 YYREEE (reference sequence). V was pared by 2 bases and J by 3 bases, with 4 bases of the junction left unmatched. This CDR3 comprises 16 residues. The CDR3 here is CASSFPSGGATDTQYF. The CDR3 bases are TGTGCCAGCAGCTTCCCTAGCGGGGGGGCAACAGATACGCAGTATTTT.

V gene TRBV7-9 combines with J gene TRBJ2-1; 7 bases are a match to TRBD2. Trimming cost V 5 bases and J 4 bases; bases outside gene matches: 8. Germline values: CDR1 SEHNR, CDR2 FQNEAQ (reference sequence). This CDR3 is 15 amino acids long. CDR3 loop: CASSDQRGGYNEQFF. The CDR3 region has the DNA TGTGCCAGCAGCGACCAGCGGGGAGGATACAATGAGCAGTTCTTC. The whole variable domain, filled in from reference TRBV7-9 and TRBJ2-1, reads DTGVSQNPRHKITKRGQNVTFRCDPISEHNRLYWYRQTLGQGPEFLTYFQNEAQLEKSRLLSDRFSAERPKGSFSTLEIQRTEQGDSAMYLCASSDQRGGYNEQFFGPGTRLTVL.

This chain uses TRBV28 with TRBJ2-5; D may be TRBD2 (5 bases). V lost 2 bases and J 4 bases, leaving 14 bases between the germline ends. This CDR3 comprises 15 residues. Germline assignment: CDR1 MDHEN and CDR2 SYDVKM. The CDR3 is CASSLGLARRETQYF. The CDR3 region has the DNA TGTGCCAGCAGTTTAGGGCTAGCACGTAGAGAGACCCAGTACTTC.

The rearrangement links TRBV2 to TRBJ1-2, with unresolved D. The V and J ends lost 3 bases and 2 bases respectively, with 7 bases between them. The CDR3 has 13 residues. The germline gives CDR1 SNHLY, CDR2 FYNNEI. The CDR3 loop reads CASSDGLNYGYTF. In nucleotides, the CDR3 is TGTGCCAGCAGTGACGGACTGAACTATGGCTACACCTTC.

The rearrangement links TRBV29-1 to TRBJ1-1, with 8 bases fitting TRBD1. Unmatched junction bases numbered 11, after V lost 8 bases and J lost 6 bases. The CDR3 sequence is 13 residues long. The germline V gene has CDR1 SQVTM and CDR2 ANQGSEA. The chain's CDR3 is CSFKTGVDAEAFF. The CDR3 coding sequence is TGCAGCTTCAAGACAGGGGTAGACGCTGAAGCTTTCTTT.

The chain uses TRBV30 and TRBJ2-3; D is possibly TRBD2 (5 bases). The length of the CDR3 is 15 residues. The germline V gene encodes CDR1 GTSNPN and CDR2 SVGIG (reference sequence). Trimming shortened V by 4 bases and J by 0 bases, and 14 bases separated the two germline ends. The CDR3 reads CAWITAEVSTDTQYF. DNA for the CDR3: TGTGCCTGGATAACGGCGGAGGTTAGCACAGATACGCAGTATTTT.

The rearrangement links TRBV12-5 to TRBJ2-5, with D maybe TRBD2 (5 bases). V dropped 6 bases and J dropped 2 bases, with 10 bases sitting between them. CDR1 and CDR2 from the germline V gene are LGHNT and FRNRAP. The CDR3 has 13 residues. DNA of the CDR3: TGTGCTAGTGGGCAACGGGGACAAGAGACCCAGTACTTC. Translating gives CASGQRGQETQYF.

This clone has only one observation. The J gene is TRBJ2-1, the V gene TRBV7-2; 8 nucleotides line up with TRBD1. The V segment lost 7 bases and the J segment 4 bases; nucleotides outside the gene matches: 6. Germline V gene sequence: CDR1 SGHTA, CDR2 FQGNSA. CDR3 length equals 14 residues. The CDR3 coding sequence is TGTGCCAGCACCCCGGACAGGGTGTACAATGAGCAGTTCTTC. It specifies CASTPDRVYNEQFF.

The rearrangement uses TRBV5-1 and TRBJ1-1, with D perhaps TRBD1 (5 bases). There are 15 residues in the CDR3. The V gene's germline CDR1 is SGHRS and CDR2 YFSETQ. V was shortened by 4 bases and J by 1 base, with 14 bases between the two germline ends. CDR3 coding DNA: TGCGCCAGCAGCCATCAGGGACTGACGAACACTGAAGCTTTCTTT. Amino acids: CASSHQGLTNTEAFF.

The chain has TRBV5-6 and TRBJ2-7; D could derive from TRBD1 or TRBD2 (5 bases each). The germline V and J ends were trimmed by 3 bases and 2 bases, with 6 bases remaining between them. CDR3 length: 12 residues. CDR1 SGHDT and CDR2 YYEEEE come from the germline V gene. CDR3 sequence reads: CASSWGTYEQYF. The CDR3 DNA is TGTGCCAGCAGCTGGGGGACCTACGAGCAGTACTTC.

The V and J genes are TRBV29-1 and TRBJ2-2, with 9 nucleotides matching TRBD2. The V segment lost 3 bases and the J segment 4 bases; nucleotides outside the gene matches: 9. CDR1 and CDR2 from the germline V gene are SQVTM and ANQGSEA. CDR3 size: 16 residues. The chain's CDR3 is CSVEVSGSPTTGELFF. The CDR3 coding sequence is TGCAGCGTTGAGGTTAGCGGGAGCCCTACCACCGGGGAGCTGTTTTTT.

The chain joins TRBV4-3 to TRBJ1-2; TRBD1 aligns across 11 bases. This CDR3 spans 15 amino acids. Germline V lookup: CDR1 LGHNA, CDR2 YSLEER. Trimming removed 5 bases from V and 3 bases from J; junction bases left unmatched: 5. The CDR3 coding sequence is TGCGCCAGCAGCAAGGGACAGGGGGGGCACTATGGCTACACCTTC. Its protein product is CASSKGQGGHYGYTF.

With regard to this clone: Other DNA sequences within the sample encode an identical CDR3. This chain links TRBV11-2 with TRBJ1-5; D call uncertain. CDR3 length: 15 residues. V was clipped by 1 base and J by 0 bases, with 7 bases between them. Germline-derived CDR1 and CDR2 are SGHAT and FQNNGV. The CDR3 nucleotides read TGTGCCAGCAGCTTAGGCAGATATAGCAATCAGCCCCAGCATTTT. Translated: CASSLGRYSNQPQHF.

About this clone: This specimen includes other DNA sequences encoding the same CDR3. The chain employs TRBV7-2 and TRBJ2-5, with unresolved D. This CDR3 region has 13 residues. CDR1 and CDR2 (germline): SGHTA, FQGNSA. Trimming took 1 base from V and 2 from J, leaving 5 bases between them. The CDR3 DNA reads TGTGCCAGCAGCTTAGTTAGGCAAGAGACCCAGTACTTC. Residues: CASSLVRQETQYF.

This chain uses TRBV7-8 with TRBJ2-1; D is uncertain. The CDR3 contains 13 residues. Per the germline V gene, CDR1 is SGHVS and CDR2 is FQNEAQ. V was trimmed by 1 base and J by 10 bases, leaving 11 bases between them. DNA of the CDR3: TGTGCCAGCAGCTTAGTTAGTCTCGGGGAGCAGTTCTTC. This sequence encodes CASSLVSLGEQFF.

The rearrangement joins TRBV2 to TRBJ1-6; D is ambiguous. The CDR3 runs to 15 residues. With 2 bases removed from V and 3 bases from J, the gap between germline ends came to 8 bases. Germline V lookup: CDR1 SNHLY, CDR2 FYNNEI. CDR3 sequence reads: CASSEQDLYNSPLHF. The CDR3 DNA sequence: TGTGCCAGCAGTGAACAGGACCTCTATAATTCACCCCTCCACTTT.